This entry lists 10 T cell receptor beta chains sequenced from one sample in a study of cytomegalovirus exposure and HLA in healthy donors. 13 Jbeta primers and 60 Vbeta primers were used for the PCR. Sequenced by immunoSEQ multiplex PCR; TCRdb stores in-frame clones only, minus some. The sample comprises 150,000 or so clones, roughly 81% of which are singletons, and 1.5% to 2% rests with the top ten. The sequencing sample was made of PBMCs. The receptors come from a female donor in good health and CMV-seronegative.

The chain is built from TRBV6-6 and TRBJ1-2; D perhaps matches TRBD1 (6 bases). Germline CDR1 MNHNY, CDR2 SVGAGI (reference sequence). Trimming took off 5 bases at V and 1 base at J, with 11 bases between the two ends. This CDR3 spans 14 amino acids. The CDR3 DNA reads as TGTGCCAGCAGTCCCGGACAGATTAACTATGGCTACACCTTC. It codes for CASSPGQINYGYTF.

V and J are TRBV2 and TRBJ1-5, with D unresolved. There are 15 residues in the CDR3. From germline, CDR1 is SNHLY and CDR2 FYNNEI. The V end lost 2 bases, the J end lost 0 bases, and 8 bases lay between the germline ends. The CDR3 reads CASSERENSNQPQHF. DNA of the CDR3: TGTGCCAGCAGTGAAAGGGAGAATAGCAATCAGCCCCAGCATTTT.

This clone was observed a single time. Additional DNA sequences in this sample encode the identical CDR3. The chain carries TRBV5-1 and TRBJ1-1; perhaps TRBD1 as D (5 bases). Between the trimmed V and J ends, which lost 0 bases and 4 bases, there was a span of 7 bases. Germline V lookup: CDR1 SGHRS, CDR2 YFSETQ. The CDR3 loop spans 13 amino acids. The chain's CDR3 is CASSLGQTTEAFF. The CDR3 nucleotides read TGCGCCAGCAGCTTGGGACAGACCACTGAAGCTTTCTTT.

The J gene is TRBJ1-1, the V gene TRBV19; TRBD1 matches at 10 bases. CDR3 size: 15 residues. Germline V gene lookup returns CDR1 LNHDA and CDR2 SQIVND (reference sequence). V shed 7 bases, J shed 4 bases, and the junction held 9 bases outside the gene matches. CDR3 coding DNA: TGTGCCAGTACCGACCCGGGACAGGGGTTCACTGAAGCTTTCTTT. Translated: CASTDPGQGFTEAFF.

This chain connects TRBV7-8 to TRBJ1-1; D may be TRBD1 (5 bases). This CDR3 comprises 12 residues. With 5 bases removed from V and 3 bases from J, the gap between germline ends came to 7 bases. CDR1 is SGHVS, CDR2 FQNEAQ, per germline. In DNA, the CDR3 is TGTGCCAGCAGCCCAGGGTACACTGAAGCTTTCTTT. It specifies CASSPGYTEAFF. Together with reference TRBV7-8 and TRBJ1-1, the CDR3 gives the full variable domain: GAGVSQSPRYKVAKRGQDVALRCDPISGHVSLFWYQQALGQGPEFLTYFQNEAQLDKSGLPSDRFFAERPEGSVSTLKIQRTQQEDSAVYLCASSPGYTEAFFGQGTRLTVV.

The V gene is TRBV28, the J gene TRBJ2-5, with no clear D. V dropped 4 bases and J dropped 2 bases, with 5 bases sitting between them. CDR1 MDHEN and CDR2 SYDVKM come from the germline V gene. The CDR3 contains 12 residues. The CDR3: CASSSNQETQYF. Here the CDR3 DNA reads TGTGCCAGCAGTTCCAATCAAGAGACCCAGTACTTC. Full variable domain (rest looked up from reference TRBV28 and TRBJ2-5): DVKVTQSSRYLVKRTGEKVFLECVQDMDHENMFWYRQDPGLGLRLIYFSYDVKMKEKGDIPEGYSVSREKKERFSLILESASTNQTSMYLCASSSNQETQYFGPGTRLLVL.

The genes are TRBV9 and TRBJ2-7, with D possibly TRBD2 on 5 matching bases. CDR1 and CDR2 (germline): SGDLS, YYNGEE. V was trimmed by 3 bases and J by 7 bases, leaving 11 bases between them. The CDR3 contains 12 residues. CDR3 amino acids: CASSDSKREQYF. CDR3 nucleotide sequence: TGTGCCAGCAGCGACTCTAAGCGGGAGCAGTACTTC.

V gene TRBV13 combines with J gene TRBJ1-4, with D maybe TRBD1 (5 bases). Germline V lookup: CDR1 PRHDT, CDR2 FYEKMQ (reference sequence). The germline V and J ends were trimmed by 5 bases and 8 bases, with 15 bases remaining between them. The CDR3 runs 14 residues. The CDR3 region has the DNA TGTGCCAGCAGCCCTGAAGGGGCGCGGGAAAAACTGTTTTTT. As protein: CASSPEGAREKLFF.

The V call is TRBV11-2, the J call TRBJ1-4; 7 positions match TRBD1. Per the germline V gene, CDR1 is SGHAT and CDR2 is FQNNGV. V gave up 4 bases and J gave up 8 bases; unmatched junction bases: 7. This CDR3 comprises 14 residues. CDR3 loop: CASSWRGLGEKLFF. CDR3 nucleotides: TGTGCCAGCAGCTGGAGGGGGCTTGGGGAAAAACTGTTTTTT.

This clone occurred a few times. This sequence joins TRBV14 and TRBJ1-6; D unclear. There are 13 residues in the CDR3. The V gene's germline CDR1 is SGHDN and CDR2 FVKESK. V was trimmed by 2 bases and J by 8 bases, leaving 7 bases between them. CDR3 coding DNA: TGTGCCAGCAGCCAACAGGCTCATTCACCCCTCCACTTT. Amino acid sequence: CASSQQAHSPLHF.